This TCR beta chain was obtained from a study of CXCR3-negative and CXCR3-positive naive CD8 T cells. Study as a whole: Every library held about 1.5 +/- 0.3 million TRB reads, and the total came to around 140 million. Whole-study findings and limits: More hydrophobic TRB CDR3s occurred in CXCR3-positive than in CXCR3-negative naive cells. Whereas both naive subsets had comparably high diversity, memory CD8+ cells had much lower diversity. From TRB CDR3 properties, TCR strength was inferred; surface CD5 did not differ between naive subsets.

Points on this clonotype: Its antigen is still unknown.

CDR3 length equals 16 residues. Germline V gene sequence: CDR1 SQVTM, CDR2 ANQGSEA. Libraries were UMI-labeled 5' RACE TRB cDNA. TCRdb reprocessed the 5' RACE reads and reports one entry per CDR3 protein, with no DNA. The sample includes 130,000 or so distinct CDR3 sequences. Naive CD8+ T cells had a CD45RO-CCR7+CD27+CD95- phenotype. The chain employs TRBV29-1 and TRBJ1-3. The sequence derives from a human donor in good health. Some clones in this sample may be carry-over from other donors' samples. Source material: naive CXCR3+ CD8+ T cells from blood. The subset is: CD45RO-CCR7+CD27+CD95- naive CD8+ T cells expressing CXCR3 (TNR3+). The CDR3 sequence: CSVEDLHEHSGNTIYF.